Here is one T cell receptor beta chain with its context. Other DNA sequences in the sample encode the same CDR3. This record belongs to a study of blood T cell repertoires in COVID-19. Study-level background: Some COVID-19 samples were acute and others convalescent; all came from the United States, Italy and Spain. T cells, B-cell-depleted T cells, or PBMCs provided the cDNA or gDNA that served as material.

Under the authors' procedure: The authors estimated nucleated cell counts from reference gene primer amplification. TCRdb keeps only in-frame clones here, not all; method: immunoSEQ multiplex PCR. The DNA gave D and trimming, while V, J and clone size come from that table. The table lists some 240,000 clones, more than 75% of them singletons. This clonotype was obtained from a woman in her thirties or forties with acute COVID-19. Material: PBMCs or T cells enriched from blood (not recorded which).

The CDR3 coding sequence is TGCGCCAGCAGCTTGGCGGGGGTTAATTCACCCCTCCACTTT. Translated, it gives CASSLAGVNSPLHF. J is TRBJ1-6 and V is TRBV5-1; tentative D call: TRBD1 (5 bases). The V gene's germline CDR1 is SGHRS and CDR2 YFSETQ. V lost 0 bases and J 6 bases, leaving 7 bases between the germline ends. The CDR3 consists of 14 residues. The whole variable domain, remainder taken from reference TRBV5-1 and TRBJ1-6, is KAGVTQTPRYLIKTRGQQVTLSCSPISGHRSVSWYQQTPGQGLQFLFEYFSETQRNKGNFPGRFSGRQFSNSRSEMNVSTLELGDSALYLCASSLAGVNSPLHFGNGTRLTVT.